The present T cell receptor beta chain was sequenced within a study of vaccination and CD4 T cells after COVID-19 (dated by TCRdb to 2022 to 2024). Broadly, across the study: Six males and four females were included in the convalescent cohort, with two Hispanic individuals, seven Caucasians, two Asians and one multiracial person represented. Participants got two doses of the Pfizer-BioNTech BNT162b2 vaccine (n=8) or two doses of the Moderna mRNA-1273 vaccine (n=2). Post-COVID blood samples were collected from convalescent patients a median of about 92 days after diagnosis, with a range of roughly 30 to 170 days. Post-vaccine blood samples were taken a median of roughly 72 days after the second vaccine dose, with a range of roughly 13 to 250 days. For stimulating the cultures, overlapping spike peptide pools were used, derived from SARS-CoV-2 as well as from the common cold coronaviruses HCoV-NL63, HCoV-OC43 and HCoV-229E. As controls, cultures received a CEFX viral epitope pool (the positive control), an HIV-1 Nef peptide pool (the negative control), or no peptide at all. In around ten COVID-19 convalescent patients and a handful of infection-naive healthy vaccine recipients, the spike-specific CD4+ TCR repertoire before mRNA vaccination was compared with the repertoire after mRNA vaccination. Memory CD4+ T cell crossreactivity between SARS-CoV-2 and common cold coronavirus spike proteins was assessed at the TCR clonotype level in an earlier paper using these donors.

Overall study outcomes, separate from this receptor: The median number of SARS-CoV-2-reactive clonotypes rose from 20 to 25 after infection to 35 to 45 after vaccination, but the change was not significant. In convalescent patients, nearly all vaccine-specific clones (304 of 307) were found to be mono-reactive for SARS-CoV-2 spike rather than cross-reactive with common cold coronaviruses. In convalescent patients, a median 86.3% of post-vaccine SARS-CoV-2-reactive clones were detected only after vaccination, and vaccine-specific priming was suggested by this finding. The study included relatively few convalescent patients and did not analyze early timepoints after natural infection.

This specimen's treatment or condition label, per the study, means: roughly 10-day PBMC culture with coronavirus spike peptide pools or control peptides (ViraFEST assay). CD4+ T cells from unexposed donors were collected before the COVID-19 pandemic (2011-2018). The ViraFEST assay, used in the study, expanded antigen-specific T cells with peptide pools and then identified the expanded clonotypes through TCR sequencing. Some 2 million PBMCs per well were cultured in IMDM with approximately 5% human AB serum and approximately 9.8 IU/ml IL-2, plus 10 ug/ml peptide pools. Half of the culture medium was replaced with fresh IL-2-containing medium on days 3 and 7. CD4+ T cells were isolated after 10 days of culture through negative selection using the EasySep CD4+ T cell isolation kit. As cell numbers permitted, CD4+ T cells from unexposed donors were tested for reactivity to SARS-CoV-2 S and N and to four common cold coronavirus spike pools. PBMCs were separated from whole blood using Ficoll-Paque Plus gradient centrifugation and then either used fresh or cryopreserved at -140C. Each culture condition was generally run in triplicate wells. Leukapheresis product for the unexposed donors was bought commercially.

The method behind the library was PCR. At the Johns Hopkins FTIC core, DNA from the cultured CD4+ T cells underwent TCR sequencing with the Oncomine TCR Beta short-read assay. Genomic DNA was extracted from the cultured CD4+ T cells with the QIAamp micro DNA kit. Oncomine TCR Beta libraries from cultured CD4+ T cells were pooled using unique dual indexes and sequenced on an Illumina iSeq 100. Turning to the authors' computational methods: Non-productive sequences were removed, and CDR3s that did not start with C, did not end with F or W, or were shorter than 7 amino acids were discarded. Antigen-specific clonotypes were identified using the MANAFEST web application through comparison of peptide-stimulated wells with reference and other culture wells. For a clone to be called positive, the clone needed an FDR below 0.05, an odds ratio above 5, and a productive frequency above 0.1% in at least two of three replicate wells. Cross-reactive clonotypes were defined as significantly expanded in both SARS-CoV-2 spike wells and at least one common cold coronavirus spike condition. CDR3 homology was assessed with Levenshtein distances (stringdist) and unrooted phylogenetic trees (ape) in R version 3.6.1. TCRdb reprocessed the public reads (quality trimming at Q25 with fastp, clone calling with MiXCR) and kept in-frame beta chains. Rows are combined by CDR3 protein, so each entry shows the most common genes and DNA. The V and J calls shown here were made by TCRdb, not taken from the authors' results. The sample table shows about 4,000 distinct CDR3 sequences, and roughly 78% are seen once. 30% to 45% of the sample belongs to the ten largest clones.

Comments on this clonotype: Its antigen is not yet known. The input lacks base qualities; no much larger clone sits a single base away.

From cysteine to phenylalanine, the CDR3 is 14 amino acids long. This entry keeps only the CDR3 DNA: 42 bases, framed from base 1. From the germline V gene, CDR1 is MNHEY and CDR2 is SVGAGI. V and J lose 2 bases and 2 bases, and a span of 9 bases separates them. Sequencing was carried out using CD4+ T cells from blood, cultured in vitro. The chain couples TRBV6-5 to TRBJ2-5, with TRBD1 as a weak D call on 6 bases. This receptor was obtained from a human donor in good health. The CDR3 reads as follows: CASSYRTEQETQYF. In nucleotides, the sequence is TGTGCCAGCAGTTACCGGACAGAACAAGAGACCCAGTACTTC.